This T cell receptor beta chain was captured by sequencing in a study of control samples from healthy donors and cancer patients (dated by TCRdb to 2018 to 2020). Including the terminal cysteine and phenylalanine, the CDR3 comprises 15 residues. Only the CDR3 portion is preserved as DNA: 45 bases, with reading frame beginning at the first base. For CDR1 and CDR2, the germline V gene (reference sequence) lists MNHEY and SMNVEV. V has 7 bases trimmed and J has 3 bases trimmed; junction bases matching no gene number 11. The method was the immunoSEQ multiplex PCR assay. TCRdb took over this immuneACCESS table, retaining in-frame rearrangements with V and J assigned. Such tables are incomplete; in checked studies, under half of the missing clones stem from an unresolved V gene, and the remainder is unexplained. Within this sample are about 170,000 clones, with 90% to 95% of them counted one time only. The ten largest make up more than 1.3% of the sample.

Of note for this clone: The antigen this receptor binds is unknown. The sample holds no much larger clone one base away, and base qualities are not on file.

The chain employs TRBV27 and TRBJ1-2, and 7 junction bases match TRBD1. This receptor was taken from a woman in her thirties in good health. What was sequenced was blood. The CDR3 region: CASTLYPTGDYGYTF. The nucleotide sequence reads as follows: TGTGCCAGCACCTTATACCCCACAGGGGACTATGGCTACACCTTC.